This T cell receptor (beta chain) was sequenced during a study of regulatory T cells in long-lasting Graves disease. Broader study findings: Thyroid tissue went unexamined; only peripheral blood was analyzed. Patients with persistent Graves' had lower TCR diversity than newly diagnosed patients. When disease was persistent, TRBV28, TRBJ1-2 and TRBJ2-5 were the favored segments. A reduction in accuracy may have resulted from the small sample size.

This CDR3 region has 14 residues. Trimming pared 0 bases from V and 4 bases from J, leaving 9 bases between. Germline values: CDR1 MNHEY, CDR2 SVGEGT. Through Arm-PCR of CDR3 regions and iRepertoire HTBI primers, TCR beta libraries were built. TCRdb used MiXCR to reprocess the multiplex PCR reads, holding one entry per CDR3 protein. The sample yields 300,000 to 400,000 distinct CDR3 sequences, more than 15% seen once. Time point in this sample: newly diagnosed GD, antithyroid drugs for less than 3 months. PBMC RNA served as the TCR library source. This clonotype was detected many times. The antigen is not known.

The rearrangement links TRBV6-2 or TRBV6-3 to TRBJ1-1, with unresolved D. Sample: peripheral blood mononuclear cells (PBMCs), taken at new diagnosis, from a patient treated with antithyroid drugs. The origin of this receptor is a female donor with Graves disease. The CDR3 loop is CASSYSSRGTEAFF. The CDR3 nucleotides are TGTGCCAGCAGTTACTCGAGTCGGGGCACTGAAGCTTTCTTT.